The entry below describes one TCR beta chain. The source of the sample is a study of blood T cell repertoires in COVID-19. The wider study: Sources were T cells, B-cell-depleted T cells, or PBMCs; the material itself was cDNA or gDNA.

The CDR3 length is 16 residues. Trimming stripped 2 bases from V and 4 bases from J, with 15 bases between. Germline V lookup: CDR1 SEHNR, CDR2 FQNEAQ (reference sequence). The assay was immunoSEQ multiplex PCR, and TCRdb's table has in-frame clones only and misses some. In the table there are about 260,000 clones, about 88% of which are singletons. The chain recombines TRBV7-9 with TRBJ2-1; D perhaps matches TRBD1 (7 bases). Sequenced material: peripheral blood. The TCR sequence derives from a man between 18 and 29 years old with active or convalescent COVID-19. The CDR3 coding sequence is TGTGCCAGCAGCTTACTGGCGGGACAGCGATACAATGAGCAGTTCTTC. It encodes CASSLLAGQRYNEQFF.